Described below is a single TCR beta chain sequence and its context. Its antigen is unknown. No base quality values were provided; no much bigger clone lies one nucleotide off. For sequencing, an Illumina HiSeq 1500 was employed. TCRdb reprocessed the public reads (quality trimming at Q25 with fastp, clone calling with MiXCR) and kept in-frame beta chains. Identical CDR3 protein sequences are pooled into one entry, listed with their most common genes and DNA. The sample includes hundreds of thousands of distinct CDR3 sequences, with approximately 31% observed a single time. The ten largest account for roughly 15% of the sample. This sample is part of a study of T cell repertoires in cytomegalovirus infection (dated by TCRdb to between 2018 and 2021). Regarding the study in general: Because public TCR beta signatures pointed to carriage of CMV infection together with the matching HLA type, the HLA type of each donor mattered for the analysis.

There are 15 amino acids in the CDR3, from cysteine to phenylalanine inclusive. Only CDR3 DNA is held: 45 bases, read in frame from base 1. The germline ends are 16 bases apart after V is trimmed by 0 bases and J by 8 bases. The germline V gene yields MNHEY for CDR1 and SVGAGI for CDR2. What the work shows at the level of the full study, not this receptor alone: Carriers of CMV infection plus the relevant HLA type were discriminated by the cumulative frequency of public TCR beta family members in the study cohort and in an independent approximately 400-donor cohort. In the ex vivo response, HLA-C-restricted CMV-specific TCR beta clonotypes were dominant, and in two of eight donors the single most frequent clonotype came from this HLA-C-restricted group.

The rearranged chain carries TRBV6-5 and TRBJ1-1; the D gene is unclear. The TCR was taken from a human donor in good health (CMV status not recorded). Some clones in this sample may be carry-over from other donors' samples. Specimen: PBMCs. The nucleotides are TGTGCCAGCAGTTACTCTCTGATAGGGAGCGACGAAGCTTTCTTT. Translation gives CASSYSLIGSDEAFF.